Sequencing of this T cell receptor beta chain was carried out in a study of T cell changes during pregnancy in multiple sclerosis. The table came from immunoSEQ multiplex PCR; TCRdb's copy has only in-frame clones and leaves some out. The table lists approximately 74,000 clones, 85% to 95% of them singletons. V was cut by 6 bases and J by 8 bases, with 16 bases left in between. Per germline, CDR1 SGHNT and CDR2 YENEEA. This CDR3 comprises 14 residues. This receptor was taken from a female donor with multiple sclerosis, enrolled in a pregnancy study. V usage is TRBV11-3 and J usage is TRBJ1-4; possible D gene TRBD1, 5 bases. This sample comprised peripheral blood, obtained before pregnancy. The CDR3, as DNA: TGTGCCAGCAGTGGAGGACCCCGGGGGGAAAAACTGTTTTTT. Translated: CASSGGPRGEKLFF.